This is a list of T cell receptor beta chains from one sample in a study of T cell repertoires in cytomegalovirus infection. These TCRs' antigens remain unknown. A single record per CDR3 protein comes from TCRdb applying MiXCR to the reads. This table has approximately 500,000 distinct CDR3 sequences, around 35% appearing once. Source: cultured PBMCs, taken from culture after CMV antigen stimulation. The receptors were sampled from a human donor in good health (CMV status not recorded). Some clones in this sample may be carry-over from other donors' samples. The CDR3 runs from the conserved cysteine through the conserved F or W. The D gene is left open where the match is weak. Clone size is shown for a subset of rows, as once, few, many or a class of expanded clone.

size: few; V: TRBV7-2; J: TRBJ1-1; D: .; CDR3: CASSLSGRGEAFF; DNA: TGTGCCAGCAGCTTATCAGGGAGGGGTGAAGCTTTCTTT
size: few; V: TRBV12-3/TRBV12-4; J: TRBJ2-2; D: .; CDR3: CASSFRASGELFF; DNA: TGTGCCAGCAGTTTTAGGGCGTCCGGGGAGCTGTTTTTT
size: few; V: TRBV6-8; J: TRBJ2-3; D: TRBD2; CDR3: CASSSGLAQGTQYF; DNA: TGTGCCAGCAGTTCGGGACTAGCACAGGGGACGCAGTATTTT
size: .; V: TRBV19; J: TRBJ2-5; D: .; CDR3: CASSIFGGNQETQYF; DNA: TGTGCCAGTAGTATTTTTGGGGGGAACCAAGAGACCCAGTACTTC
size: .; V: TRBV7-9; J: TRBJ1-3; D: .; CDR3: CASSPSVSGNTIYF; DNA: TGTGCCAGCAGCCCCTCAGTCTCTGGAAACACCATATATTTT
size: few; V: TRBV7-6; J: TRBJ1-1; D: TRBD1; CDR3: CASSLVIGQGFATEAFF; DNA: TGTGCCAGCAGCTTAGTTATCGGACAGGGCTTCGCCACTGAAGCTTTCTTT
size: few; V: TRBV7-9; J: TRBJ2-7; D: TRBD2; CDR3: CASSPRLAGGGEQYF; DNA: TGTGCCAGCAGCCCCCGGCTAGCGGGAGGTGGCGAGCAGTACTTC
size: .; V: TRBV24-1; J: TRBJ2-1; D: TRBD2; CDR3: CATSDLSGGSSYNEQFF; DNA: TGTGCCACCAGTGATTTGTCTGGCGGGAGCTCCTACAATGAGCAGTTCTTC
size: .; V: TRBV7-9; J: TRBJ2-1; D: TRBD2; CDR3: CASSLKGTSGRANNEQFF; DNA: TGTGCCAGCAGCTTAAAGGGCACTAGCGGGAGGGCCAATAATGAGCAGTTCTTC
size: .; V: TRBV19; J: TRBJ1-2; D: .; CDR3: CATTAGWYYGYTF; DNA: TGTGCCACCACGGCAGGGTGGTACTATGGCTACACCTTC
size: .; V: TRBV4-1; J: TRBJ2-7; D: .; CDR3: CASSQTRGPYEQYF; DNA: TGCGCCAGCAGCCAAACCCGAGGGCCCTACGAGCAGTACTTC
size: .; V: TRBV7-2; J: TRBJ2-7; D: TRBD1; CDR3: CASSLLGQSYEQYF; DNA: TGTGCCAGCAGCTTACTGGGACAGAGCTACGAGCAGTACTTC
size: .; V: TRBV4-1; J: TRBJ2-3; D: .; CDR3: CASSRGGSDTQYF; DNA: TGCGCCAGCAGCCGTGGAGGGAGCGATACGCAGTATTTT
size: .; V: TRBV7-9; J: TRBJ2-2; D: .; CDR3: CASSLDRDMNTGELFF; DNA: TGTGCCAGCAGCTTAGATCGGGACATGAACACCGGGGAGCTGTTTTTT
size: .; V: TRBV4-1; J: TRBJ2-2; D: .; CDR3: CASSQKAGANTGELFF; DNA: TGCGCCAGCAGCCAGAAGGCGGGGGCCAACACCGGGGAGCTGTTTTTT
size: few; V: TRBV12-3/TRBV12-4; J: TRBJ1-1; D: .; CDR3: CASTVGQNTEAFF; DNA: TGTGCCAGCACCGTTGGACAGAACACTGAAGCTTTCTTT
size: many; V: TRBV7-2; J: TRBJ1-2; D: .; CDR3: CASSSYIPYGYTF; DNA: TGTGCCAGCAGCAGTTATATCCCCTATGGCTACACCTTC
size: .; V: TRBV12-5; J: TRBJ1-5; D: .; CDR3: CASGPSDSYNQPQHF; DNA: TGTGCTAGTGGTCCATCCGACAGTTACAATCAGCCCCAGCATTTT
size: .; V: TRBV2; J: TRBJ2-1; D: TRBD2; CDR3: CASSYPGTSGEGEQFF; DNA: TGTGCCAGCTCCTACCCCGGGACTAGCGGAGAGGGAGAGCAGTTCTTC
size: many; V: TRBV7-2; J: TRBJ2-1; D: .; CDR3: CASSWRGTNTYNEQFF; DNA: TGTGCCAGCAGCTGGCGCGGGACCAACACCTACAATGAGCAGTTCTTC
size: few; V: TRBV7-2; J: TRBJ1-2; D: .; CDR3: CASSLGSQYGYTF; DNA: TGTGCCAGCAGCTTAGGCTCCCAGTATGGCTACACCTTC
size: .; V: TRBV12-3/TRBV12-4; J: TRBJ2-5; D: .; CDR3: CASRTGQMRGETQYF; DNA: TGTGCCAGCAGAACCGGACAGATGAGGGGAGAGACCCAGTACTTC
size: .; V: TRBV14; J: TRBJ2-3; D: .; CDR3: CASSLNRATGQYF; DNA: TGTGCCAGCAGCCTTAACAGGGCCACGGGGCAGTATTTT
size: .; V: TRBV6-4; J: TRBJ2-5; D: TRBD1; CDR3: CASSENSGQGNQETQYF; DNA: TGTGCCAGCAGTGAGAATTCCGGACAGGGGAACCAAGAGACCCAGTACTTC
size: few; V: TRBV6-4; J: TRBJ2-6; D: TRBD1; CDR3: CASSSTGAAGANVLTF; DNA: TGTGCCAGCAGCTCAACAGGGGCGGCTGGGGCCAACGTCCTGACTTTC